The next 23 T cell receptor beta chains were all read from a single sample in a study of early T cells in non-severe SARS-CoV-2 infection. Each CDR3 protein gets one entry after TCRdb re-called the 5' RACE reads with MiXCR. The sample shows 70,000 to 95,000 distinct CDR3 sequences, roughly 14% of them seen only once. Material for sequencing was whole blood. The receptors were sampled from an adult who was a healthcare worker with PCR-confirmed SARS-CoV-2 infection or an uninfected control (not recorded which).

In this sample, this clonotype turned up a few times. This chain links TRBV20-1 with TRBJ1-2, with D possibly matching TRBD1 (5 bases). V lost 4 bases and J 0 bases, leaving 18 bases between the germline ends. Germline V gene data show CDR1 as DFQATT and CDR2 as SNEGSKA (reference sequence). The CDR3 contains 16 residues. As DNA, the CDR3 is TGCAGTGCTATCCCCCGGGGGGGGTTCTCTAACTATGGCTACACCTTC. This codes for CSAIPRGGFSNYGYTF.

This clonotype has a count of ten or more. The gene calls are TRBV19 and TRBJ2-1; D is perhaps TRBD1 (6 bases). The CDR3 sequence is 15 residues long. Germline assignment: CDR1 LNHDA and CDR2 SQIVND (reference sequence). Trimming pared 7 bases from V and 5 bases from J, leaving 18 bases between. Here the CDR3 DNA reads TGTGCCAGTATCCAAGGCCCGGGACAAGACAATGAGCAGTTCTTC. Residues: CASIQGPGQDNEQFF. Together with reference TRBV19 and TRBJ2-1, the CDR3 gives the full variable domain: DGGITQSPKYLFRKEGQNVTLSCEQNLNHDAMYWYRQDPGQGLRLIYYSQIVNDFQKGDIAEGYSVSREKKESFPLTVTSAQKNPTAFYLCASIQGPGQDNEQFFGPGTRLTVL.

This clonotype was found a few times. The chain carries TRBV7-9 and TRBJ2-7, with TRBD2 matching over 7 bases. J gave up 6 bases and V 3 bases, and 14 bases lay outside the gene matches. The CDR3 is 16 amino acids. Germline V gives CDR1 SEHNR, CDR2 FQNEAQ (reference sequence). CDR3 DNA sequence: TGTGCCAGCAGCTTCGTTCCAGGACTAGTGGGGGGCGAGCAGTACGTC. Translating it yields CASSFVPGLVGGEQYV.

This chain uses TRBV2 with TRBJ2-3; D is perhaps TRBD1 or TRBD2 (5 bases each). The germline gives CDR1 SNHLY, CDR2 FYNNEI. This CDR3 comprises 16 residues. The CDR3 reads CAANPGRQAGTDTQYF. In DNA, the CDR3 is TGTGCAGCTAACCCGGGACGCCAAGCAGGCACAGATACGCAGTATTTT.

This clonotype was observed a few times. The rearrangement uses TRBV6-6 and TRBJ2-7; possible D gene TRBD1, 7 bases. Trimming left V 6 bases short and J 5 bases short, with 14 bases between. The CDR3 is made up of 13 amino acids. Germline CDR1 reads MNHNY; CDR2 reads SVGAGI (reference sequence). The CDR3 region has the DNA TGTGCCAGCAGATCACAGGGGAGGCACGAGCAGTACGTC. Encoded protein: CASRSQGRHEQYV.

Details on this clonotype: This sequence may be a read error, since a much larger clone differs from it by one base. The genes are TRBV10-3 and TRBJ2-3, with no clear D. Germline V gene sequence: CDR1 ENHRY, CDR2 SYGVKD. The CDR3 has 14 residues. V was trimmed by 0 bases and J by 8 bases, leaving 12 bases between them. In DNA form, the CDR3 reads TGTGCCATCAGTGAGTCAGGGAAGGCAGGTACGCAGTATTTT. Its protein is CAISESGKAGTQYF.

V usage is TRBV3-1 and J usage is TRBJ1-1; D is perhaps TRBD1 (5 bases). Trimming removed 0 bases from V and 4 bases from J, with 12 bases in between. The CDR3 totals 15 residues. Germline assignment: CDR1 LGHDT and CDR2 YNNKEL (reference sequence). CDR3 in DNA: TGTGCCAGCAGCCAAGATCGAGGGGCGAGCACTGAAGCTTTCTTT. This gives the protein CASSQDRGASTEAFF.

There are a few counts of this clonotype. The chain carries TRBV19 and TRBJ2-1, with D unclear. V lost 5 bases to trimming and J lost 6 bases, with 14 bases between them. Per the germline V gene, CDR1 is LNHDA and CDR2 is SQIVND (reference sequence). The CDR3 length is 14 residues. The CDR3: CASSPHLGFNEQFF. CDR3 sequence (DNA): TGTGCCAGTAGTCCCCACTTGGGGTTCAATGAGCAGTTCTTC.

The gene calls are TRBV2 and TRBJ2-7; 7 nucleotides agree with TRBD1. The CDR3 consists of 11 residues. The germline CDR1 and CDR2 sequences are SNHLY and FYNNEI. The J segment lost 11 bases and the V segment lost 9 bases, leaving 10 bases of the junction unmatched. CDR3 amino acids: CARGRDSPEYV. CDR3 coding DNA: TGTGCCAGGGGCCGGGACAGTCCTGAGTACGTC.

This chain uses TRBV20-1 with TRBJ1-1; 8 nucleotides match TRBD1. The CDR3 has 16 residues. Germline loops: CDR1 DFQATT, CDR2 SNEGSKA (reference sequence). V was clipped by 6 bases and J by 3 bases; unmatched bases: 15. The CDR3 DNA is TGCAGTGCCGCCCCTCTCAGGGGGCCGCTAGACACTGAAGCTTTCTTT. This codes for CSAAPLRGPLDTEAFF.

The J gene is TRBJ1-6, the V gene TRBV6-6; D gene unclear. V lost 5 bases, J lost 5 bases, and 16 bases lay in between. Germline V CDR1 and CDR2: MNHNY, SVGAGI (reference sequence). The CDR3 totals 16 residues. The CDR3 region has the DNA TGTGCCAGCAGTGGACCTATTGGCACCGATAATTCACCCCTCCACTTT. Encoded protein: CASSGPIGTDNSPLHF.

This clonotype has only a few counts. The chain is built from TRBV7-2 and TRBJ2-3, with D unclear. Germline CDR1 is SGHTA and CDR2 is FQGNSA. This CDR3 is 15 amino acids long. V dropped 5 bases and J dropped 2 bases, with 14 bases sitting between them. CDR3 nucleotide sequence: TGTGCCAGCAGCCACCCTCCGATCTCCACAGATACGCAGTATTTT. It specifies CASSHPPISTDTQYF.

In this sample, this clonotype turned up many times. The rearrangement joins TRBV6-1 to TRBJ1-6, with 8 nucleotides matching TRBD1. The CDR3 extends over 14 amino acids. After removal of 7 bases from V and 9 bases from J, the junction contained 8 bases not matched to a gene. In germline, CDR1 is MNHNS, CDR2 SASEGT. The CDR3 sequence: CASTRQGNFSPLHF. The CDR3 DNA is TGTGCCAGCACGCGACAGGGGAATTTTTCACCCCTCCACTTT.

This clonotype was found many times. The J gene is TRBJ2-6, the V gene TRBV18; TRBD1 agrees at 9 bases. CDR3 length: 19 residues. In germline, CDR1 is KGHSH, CDR2 LQKENI. Trimming removed 3 bases from V and 0 bases from J; junction bases left unmatched: 9. In nucleotides, the CDR3 is TGTGCCAGCTCACCGCGATTGGACAGGGGTTCCTCTGGGGCCAACGTCCTGACTTTC. It translates to CASSPRLDRGSSGANVLTF.

This clonotype was seen at least ten times. This chain connects TRBV12-3 or TRBV12-4 to TRBJ2-3; D remains unclear. Trimming took 7 bases from V and 1 from J, leaving 12 bases between them. The CDR3 contains 14 residues. The CDR3 reads CASNYWTGTDTQYF. The DNA for the CDR3 is TGTGCCAGCAACTACTGGACGGGCACAGATACGCAGTATTTT.

There are a few counts of this clonotype. J is TRBJ1-5 and V is TRBV19; 7 positions match TRBD1. V dropped 5 bases and J dropped 3; count of bases not matched to a gene: 10. Germline V gives CDR1 LNHDA, CDR2 SQIVND (reference sequence). There are 16 residues in the CDR3. The CDR3 reads CASSSLVQGNNQPQHF. In nucleotides, the CDR3 is TGTGCCAGTAGTTCCCTCGTACAGGGGAACAATCAGCCCCAGCATTTT.

V gene TRBV28 combines with J gene TRBJ1-2; TRBD1 is a possible D gene (5 bases). This CDR3 has 12 residues. Trimming took off 7 bases at V and 4 bases at J, with 10 bases between the two ends. CDR1 is MDHEN, CDR2 SYDVKM, per germline. CDR3 nucleotides: TGTGCCAGCACGGCCGGGACCTATGGCTACACCTTC. Encoded protein: CASTAGTYGYTF.

This clonotype has a handful of counts. The J gene is TRBJ2-2, the V gene TRBV12-3 or TRBV12-4; TRBD1 agrees at 9 bases. The ends lost 5 bases at V and 6 bases at J; junction bases unmatched: 10. This CDR3 has 16 amino acids. The CDR3: CASSPPPGQGPGELFF. For the CDR3, the DNA is TGTGCCAGCAGTCCCCCCCCGGGACAGGGTCCCGGGGAGCTGTTTTTT.

J is TRBJ1-1 and V is TRBV2, with D perhaps matching TRBD1 (6 bases). The CDR3 is made up of 15 amino acids. V was trimmed by 6 bases and J by 4 bases, leaving 18 bases between them. Per germline, CDR1 SNHLY and CDR2 FYNNEI. This CDR3 reads CASSFPKGGVTEAFF. Here the CDR3 DNA reads TGTGCCAGCAGCTTCCCTAAAGGGGGGGTCACTGAAGCTTTCTTT.

This clonotype was seen ten or more times. J is TRBJ1-1 and V is TRBV5-1; TRBD1 agrees at 7 bases. The germline V gene has CDR1 SGHRS and CDR2 YFSETQ. The V segment lost 3 bases and the J segment 7 bases; nucleotides outside the gene matches: 12. The CDR3 has 15 amino acids. CDR3 in DNA: TGCGCCAGCAGCTGGGGGAGACAGGGTTTGGATGAAGCTTTCTTT. Amino acids: CASSWGRQGLDEAFF.

This clonotype occurred many times. The chain employs TRBV2 and TRBJ2-1; 12 nucleotides agree with TRBD2. The V gene's germline CDR1 is SNHLY and CDR2 FYNNEI. Trimming removed 3 bases from V and 4 bases from J; junction bases left unmatched: 1. This CDR3 is built from 15 residues. The chain's CDR3 is CASSELAGGYNEQFF. In nucleotides, the CDR3 is TGTGCCAGCAGTGAGCTAGCGGGGGGGTACAATGAGCAGTTCTTC. The variable domain in full, completed from reference TRBV2 and TRBJ2-1, reads EPEVTQTPSHQVTQMGQEVILRCVPISNHLYFYWYRQILGQKVEFLVSFYNNEISEKSEIFDDQFSVERPDGSNFTLKIRSTKLEDSAMYFCASSELAGGYNEQFFGPGTRLTVL.

This CDR3 is CSARPRGTDTQYF. In nucleotides, the CDR3 is TGCAGTGCTAGACCTAGAGGCACAGATACGCAGTATTTT. The J gene is TRBJ2-3, the V gene TRBV20-1; no reliable D call. CDR1 DFQATT and CDR2 SNEGSKA come from the germline V gene (reference sequence). This CDR3 contains 13 residues. Trimming cost V 2 bases and J 1 base, with 7 bases left between them.

This clonotype has just a few counts. J is TRBJ1-6 and V is TRBV18; perhaps TRBD1 as D (5 bases). Trimming pared 5 bases from V and 7 bases from J, leaving 12 bases between. CDR1 is KGHSH, CDR2 LQKENI, per germline. This CDR3 region has 14 residues. The CDR3 sequence: CASSTTAANSPLHF. DNA for the CDR3: TGTGCCAGCTCAACGACAGCTGCGAATTCACCCCTCCACTTT.